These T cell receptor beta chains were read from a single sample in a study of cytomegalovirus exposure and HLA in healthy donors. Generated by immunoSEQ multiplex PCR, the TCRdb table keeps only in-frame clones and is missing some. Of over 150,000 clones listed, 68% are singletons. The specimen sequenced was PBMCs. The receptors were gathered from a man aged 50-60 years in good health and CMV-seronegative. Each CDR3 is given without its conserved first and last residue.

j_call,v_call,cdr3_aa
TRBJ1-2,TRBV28,ASSLLGGLSYGYT
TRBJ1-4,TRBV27,ASSLLGGREKLF
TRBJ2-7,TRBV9,ASSPHGVGGIEQY
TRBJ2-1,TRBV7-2,ASSLRVGGNEQF
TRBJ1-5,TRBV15,ATSRDAVDSFNQPQH
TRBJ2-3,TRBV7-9,ASSSFPGTSGSADTQY
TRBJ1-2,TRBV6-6,ASHRSNYGYT
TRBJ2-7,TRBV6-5,ASSRQIYSYEQY
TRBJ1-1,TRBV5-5,ASSQTGPNTEAF
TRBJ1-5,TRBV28,ASSLGLSNQPQH
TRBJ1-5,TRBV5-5,ASSRQAPGTEPQH
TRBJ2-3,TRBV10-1,ASSESTPSGGLTDTQY
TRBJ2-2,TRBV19,ASSIFQGTGELF
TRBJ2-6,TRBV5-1,ASSKQGTGANVLT
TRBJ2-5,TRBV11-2,ASSVRGPGETQY
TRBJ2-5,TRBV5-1,ASSKSGQETQY
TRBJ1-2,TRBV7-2,ASSPGQGRGYT
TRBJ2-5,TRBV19,ASRQTSGGAWETQY
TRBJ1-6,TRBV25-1,ASSAGQGANSPLH
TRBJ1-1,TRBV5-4,ASSTGNLNTEAF
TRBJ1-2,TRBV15,ATSRELGHGYT
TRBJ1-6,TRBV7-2,ASSRTDRFLVNSPLH
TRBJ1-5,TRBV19,ASSSQGAMKQPQH
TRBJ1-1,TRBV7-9,ASSRTGENTEAF
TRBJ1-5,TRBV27,ASSPGTGYSNQPQH
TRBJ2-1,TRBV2,ATRSGGSYNEQF
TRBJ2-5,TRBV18,ASSHGLAGSRETQY
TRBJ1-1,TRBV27,ASSFAGANTEAF
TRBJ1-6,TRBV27,ASSPRDSNSPLH
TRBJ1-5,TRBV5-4,ASSLRGGNQPQH
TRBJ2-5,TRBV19,ASSLGTVETQY
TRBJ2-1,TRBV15,ATRQGSPYNEQF
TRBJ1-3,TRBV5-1,ASSLSGGTGNTIY
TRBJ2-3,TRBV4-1,ASSQDGTSGVTDTQY
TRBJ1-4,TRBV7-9,ASSSLQGTNEKLF
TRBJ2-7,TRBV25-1,ATGQGVGEQY
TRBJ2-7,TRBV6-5,ASSSGQGTYEQY
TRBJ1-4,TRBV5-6,ASSFEGKLF
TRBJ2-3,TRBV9,ASSGGVPITDTQY
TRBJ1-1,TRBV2,ASRVDQGTDTEAF
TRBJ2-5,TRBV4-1,ASSQERTSGGKETQY